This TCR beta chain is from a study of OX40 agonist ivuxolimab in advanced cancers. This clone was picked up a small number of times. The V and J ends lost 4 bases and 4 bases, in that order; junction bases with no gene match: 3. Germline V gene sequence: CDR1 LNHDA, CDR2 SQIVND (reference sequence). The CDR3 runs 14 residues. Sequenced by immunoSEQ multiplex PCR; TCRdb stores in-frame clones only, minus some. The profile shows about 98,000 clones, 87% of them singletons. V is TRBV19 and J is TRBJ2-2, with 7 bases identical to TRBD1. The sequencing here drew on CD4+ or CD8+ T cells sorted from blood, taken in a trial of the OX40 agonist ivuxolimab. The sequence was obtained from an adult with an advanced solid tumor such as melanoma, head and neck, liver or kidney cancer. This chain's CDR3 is CASSRQGSTGELFF. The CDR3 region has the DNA TGTGCCAGTAGTAGACAGGGATCCACCGGGGAGCTGTTTTTT.